This T cell receptor beta chain was found in a study of T cell repertoires in cytomegalovirus infection. Study-level information: Based on public TCR beta signatures, there were indications of CMV infection and of a matching HLA type.

Overall study findings and caveats: Cumulative public TCR beta family frequency identified carriers of CMV plus the relevant HLA. What dominated the ex vivo response were HLA-C-restricted CMV-specific TCR beta clonotypes.

Remarks on this clonotype: Its antigen remains unknown.

The CDR3 is 16 residues long. Germline CDR1 SGHVS, CDR2 FNYEAQ. V lost 2 bases to trimming and J lost 4 bases, with 17 bases between them. TCRdb redid the calling of the reads with MiXCR, one entry per CDR3 protein. The sample carries 700,000 to 900,000 distinct CDR3 sequences, 25% to 30% recorded once. The chain uses TRBV7-6 and TRBJ1-2; unclear D gene. The sequences come from cultured CD8+ T cells from PBMCs, collected from culture after CMV antigen stimulation. The receptor comes from a human donor in good health (CMV status not recorded). Some clones in this sample may be carry-over from other donors' samples. This chain's CDR3 is CASSLPPAAASYGYTF. The CDR3 nucleotides are TGTGCCAGCAGCTTACCCCCCGCGGCCGCCTCCTATGGCTACACCTTC. The variable domain in full, with the rest retrieved from reference TRBV7-6 and TRBJ1-2, is GAGVSQSPRYKVTKRGQDVALRCDPISGHVSLYWYRQALGQGPEFLTYFNYEAQQDKSGLPNDRFSAERPEGSISTLTIQRTEQRDSAMYRCASSLPPAAASYGYTFGSGTRLTVV.